This TCR beta chain derives from a study of cytomegalovirus exposure and HLA in healthy donors. About the research overall: The same platform was used for the 130 or so validation repertoires as for the approximately 610 first-cohort repertoires, as reported in a later analysis.

Method: immunoSEQ multiplex PCR; TCRdb's copy keeps in-frame clones and lacks some. This table holds around 130,000 clones, roughly 91% found once. Remarks on this clone: Its antigen remains unidentified.

CDR1 is MNHNY, CDR2 SVGAGI, per germline (reference sequence). The V gene end was trimmed by 4 bases and the J gene end by 3 bases; junction bases not matched to a gene: 7. This CDR3 has 16 amino acids. Whole-study results and caveats: While the bulk of TCR sequences proved rare, some public TCRs turned up in many donors. The study recorded 150 to 200 TCR beta chains that were cytomegalovirus-associated.

The donors were members of the validation cohort, which comprised 120 subjects and was separate from the first cohort of 666 subjects. This sequence was found in a man between 25 and 39 years old in good health and CMV-seronegative. Sample: PBMCs. The rearrangement uses TRBV6-6 and TRBJ2-2, with TRBD1 matching 8 bases. The CDR3 here is CASSFQGARDTGELFF. DNA of the CDR3: TGTGCCAGCAGTTTTCAGGGGGCTAGGGACACCGGGGAGCTGTTTTTT.